This T cell receptor (beta chain) was identified in a study of blood T cell repertoires in COVID-19. Study background: Sources were T cells, B-cell-depleted T cells, or PBMCs; the material itself was cDNA or gDNA.

Per the original data handling: Using reference gene primer amplification, nucleated cell counts were estimated. Using immunoSEQ multiplex PCR, the repertoire was profiled, and TCRdb retains in-frame clones only, with some absent. The DNA gave D and trimming, while V, J and clone size come from that table. The top ten clones hold less than 3.5% of a sample with nearly 300,000 clones, roughly 90% of them seen once. Recruits, aged about 18 to 100 years, lived in 24 US areas. Exposed enrollees encountered a COVID-19 case at some point within 2 weeks before study entry. The germline V gene has CDR1 GTSNPN and CDR2 SVGIG (reference sequence). The V gene lost 1 base and the J gene lost 11 bases, with 17 bases spanning the gap. CDR3 length equals 13 residues.

The source is a woman aged 50 to 65 who had been exposed to COVID-19. The sample comprised PBMCs or T cells enriched from blood (not recorded which). This chain joins TRBV30 and TRBJ1-1, with D possibly TRBD1 on 5 matching bases. This CDR3 is CAWSADSRNDAFF. In DNA, the CDR3 is TGTGCCTGGAGTGCTGACAGTCGGAATGACGCTTTCTTT.